A single sample is the source of the 24 T cell receptor beta chains below, sequenced in a study of blood T cell repertoires in COVID-19 (dated by TCRdb to about 2020). Receptor amplification or capture employed the immunoSEQ multiplex PCR assay. Entries here come from immuneACCESS through TCRdb and include only in-frame sequences with V and J called. Some clones fail to appear in such tables; in the studies checked, an unresolved V gene covers under half of the shortfall, and the cause of the remainder is unknown. Here the sample has about 35,000 clones; more than 80% occur a single time. The ten top clones hold over 8% of the sample. Sequencing was performed on peripheral blood. These receptors came from a man in his 60s in a cohort sampled during active COVID-19.

This clone came up a few times. The genes are TRBV11-3 and TRBJ2-1, with unresolved D. This CDR3 comprises 13 residues. V was clipped by 5 bases and J by 7 bases, with 12 bases between them. Germline CDR1 reads SGHNT; CDR2 reads YENEEA. The CDR3 sequence is CASSRVLLNEQFF. The CDR3 bases are TGTGCCAGCAGCCGGGTCTTATTGAATGAGCAGTTCTTC.

The rearrangement links TRBV7-9 to TRBJ1-2; possible D gene TRBD1, 6 bases. This CDR3 has 14 amino acids. V lost 5 bases and J lost 0, with 10 bases in between. Germline-derived CDR1 and CDR2 are SEHNR and FQNEAQ (reference sequence). The CDR3 region is CASSTSGANYGYTF. The CDR3 nucleotides read TGTGCCAGCAGCACGTCAGGGGCTAACTATGGCTACACCTTC.

This clone appeared a single time. The chain carries TRBV28 and TRBJ1-2; no firm D call. Trimming removed 7 bases from V and 4 bases from J, with 10 bases in between. The germline CDR1 and CDR2 sequences are MDHEN and SYDVKM. This CDR3 has 12 residues. The CDR3 loop is CASNTAGYGYTF. The CDR3 DNA follows: TGTGCCAGCAACACGGCGGGCTATGGCTACACCTTC.

A few counts support this clone. The CDR3 loop is CASSPTLGNSPLHF. The CDR3 DNA reads as TGTGCCAGCAGCCCCACCCTGGGCAATTCACCCCTCCACTTT. This chain links TRBV7-9 with TRBJ1-6; D unresolved. The V gene's germline CDR1 is SEHNR and CDR2 FQNEAQ (reference sequence). CDR3 size: 14 residues. Trimming stripped 5 bases from V and 7 bases from J, with 12 bases between.

The rearrangement joins TRBV27 to TRBJ1-4, with 9 bases fitting TRBD1. V lost 5 bases and J lost 8; bases outside the gene matches: 6. The germline V gene has CDR1 MNHEY and CDR2 SMNVEV (reference sequence). The CDR3 runs to 14 residues. The CDR3 DNA reads TGTGCCAGCAGTCCACAGGGGGCAGGCGAAAAACTGTTTTTT. It translates to CASSPQGAGEKLFF.

The chain links TRBV28 to TRBJ1-1, with TRBD1 matching 7 bases. The CDR3 is 17 residues long. The J segment lost 6 bases and the V segment lost 1 base, leaving 14 bases of the junction unmatched. Looked up from germline, CDR1 is MDHEN and CDR2 is SYDVKM. CDR3 in amino acids: CASSLLPSFDRDAEAFF. The CDR3 DNA reads as TGTGCCAGCAGTTTATTACCCTCGTTCGACAGGGACGCTGAAGCTTTCTTT.

The chain carries TRBV18 and TRBJ1-4, with D possibly being TRBD1 (6 bases). V lost 2 bases and J 7 bases, leaving 14 bases between the germline ends. The CDR3 contains 15 residues. Germline lookup yields CDR1 KGHSH and CDR2 LQKENI. CDR3 region: CASSPVGGLGEKLFF. The DNA of the CDR3 is TGTGCCAGCTCACCAGTCGGGGGGCTCGGTGAAAAACTGTTTTTT.

The chain links TRBV15 to TRBJ1-4, with 9 bases lining up with TRBD1. Germline V gives CDR1 LNHNV, CDR2 YYDKDF (reference sequence). The CDR3 sequence is 15 residues long. Germline trimming cut 5 bases from V and 7 bases from J; bases unmatched to any gene: 8. The CDR3 protein is CATSEGQGWIEKLFF. CDR3 bases: TGTGCCACCAGCGAGGGACAGGGCTGGATTGAAAAACTGTTTTTT.

There are a few counts of this clone. J is TRBJ2-3 and V is TRBV24-1; TRBD2 matches at 13 bases. Germline CDR1 KGHDR, CDR2 SFDVKD. CDR3 size: 17 residues. Losses at the gene ends were 2 bases for V and 2 bases for J; bases not matched to a gene: 3. In DNA form, the CDR3 reads TGTGCCACCAGTGATTCTGGACTAGCGGGAGCCACAGATACGCAGTATTTT. This translates into CATSDSGLAGATDTQYF.

The rearrangement links TRBV27 to TRBJ1-2, with D possibly TRBD1 on 6 matching bases. Germline V gene data show CDR1 as MNHEY and CDR2 as SMNVEV (reference sequence). The CDR3 sequence is 18 residues long. Trimming took 5 bases from V and 2 from J, leaving 24 bases between them. The CDR3 nucleotides are TGTGCCAGCAGTCCCGAGGGGGGGGCCGGACCCCGGAACTATGGCTACACCTTC. Encoded protein: CASSPEGGAGPRNYGYTF.

The V gene is TRBV7-3, the J gene TRBJ2-1, with 10 bases fitting TRBD1. The CDR3 contains 13 residues. Trimming cost V 5 bases and J 9 bases; bases outside gene matches: 4. Germline assignment: CDR1 SGHTA and CDR2 FQGTGA. The chain's CDR3 is CASSPGQGSEQFF. In DNA form, the CDR3 reads TGTGCCAGCAGCCCGGGACAGGGGAGTGAGCAGTTCTTC.

This clone turned up a few times. The V gene is TRBV9, the J gene TRBJ1-4; 7 bases map to TRBD1. The germline gives CDR1 SGDLS, CDR2 YYNGEE. J lost 8 bases, V lost 3 bases, and 10 bases had no gene match. The CDR3 is 15 residues long. The CDR3 bases are TGTGCCAGCAGCGGGGGGACAGTGTTTGGGGAAAAACTGTTTTTT. This sequence encodes CASSGGTVFGEKLFF.

This clone was seen just once. The genes are TRBV6-4 and TRBJ2-3; 7 nucleotides line up with TRBD2. CDR3 length: 17 amino acids. V trimming: 0 bases; J trimming: 1 base; junction bases outside the gene matches: 7. Germline assignment: CDR1 MRHNA and CDR2 SNTAGT. The CDR3 sequence: CASSDSGTGGGTDTQYF. In nucleotides, the CDR3 is TGTGCCAGCAGTGACTCTGGGACGGGAGGCGGCACAGATACGCAGTATTTT.

V and J are TRBV7-2 and TRBJ2-5, with D hard to call. CDR3 length: 13 residues. CDR1 is SGHTA, CDR2 FQGNSA, per germline. The V end was cut by 4 bases, the J end by 2 bases, with 8 bases between. The DNA for the CDR3 is TGTGCCAGCAGCTCTTTCTTTCAAGAGACCCAGTACTTC. Amino acids: CASSSFFQETQYF. Filled out from reference TRBV7-2 and TRBJ2-5, the complete variable domain reads GAGVSQSPSNKVTEKGKDVELRCDPISGHTALYWYRQSLGQGLEFLIYFQGNSAPDKSGLPSDRFSAERTGGSVSTLTIQRTQQEDSAVYLCASSSFFQETQYFGPGTRLLVL.

CDR3 nucleotide sequence: TGTGCCAGCAGCGTAGTTCCGTCGGGACTAGGGACTGGTAACACCGGGGAGCTGTTTTTT. Protein sequence: CASSVVPSGLGTGNTGELFF. V gene TRBV9 combines with J gene TRBJ2-2; 8 bases line up with TRBD2. Germline CDR1 and CDR2: SGDLS and YYNGEE. The trim removed 0 bases at V and 2 bases at J, leaving 15 bases unmatched. The CDR3 length is 20 residues.

V is TRBV9 and J is TRBJ1-4; 8 bases fit TRBD1. The germline CDR1 and CDR2 sequences are SGDLS and YYNGEE. This CDR3 is 15 amino acids long. The ends lost 5 bases at V and 4 bases at J; junction bases unmatched: 7. CDR3 in DNA: TGTGCCAGCAGTACCAGACAGGGGATTAATGAAAAACTGTTTTTT. Translating gives CASSTRQGINEKLFF.

This clone is a singleton in its sample. CDR3 sequence: CASSVGGAGVETQYF. The CDR3 region has the DNA TGTGCCAGCAGCGTAGGAGGGGCGGGGGTAGAGACCCAGTACTTC. V usage is TRBV9 and J usage is TRBJ2-5, with TRBD2 matching over 7 bases. The CDR3 runs to 15 residues. J lost 4 bases, V lost 0 bases, and 6 bases had no gene match. Germline assignment: CDR1 SGDLS and CDR2 YYNGEE. Full variable domain (outside the CDR3, taken from reference TRBV9 and TRBJ2-5): DSGVTQTPKHLITATGQRVTLRCSPRSGDLSVYWYQQSLDQGLQFLIQYYNGEERAKGNILERFSAQQFPDLHSELNLSSLELGDSALYFCASSVGGAGVETQYFGPGTRLLVL.

The gene calls are TRBV11-2 and TRBJ2-3, with 7 bases identical to TRBD1. Germline V CDR1 and CDR2: SGHAT, FQNNGV. CDR3 size: 14 residues. V gave up 7 bases and J gave up 2 bases; unmatched junction bases: 6. The CDR3 nucleotides read TGTGCCAGCAACCGGGACAGTGTCACAGATACGCAGTATTTT. Amino acid sequence: CASNRDSVTDTQYF.

The CDR3: CASQRENTEAFF. CDR3 bases: TGTGCCAGTCAACGGGAGAACACTGAAGCTTTCTTT. The chain couples TRBV12-3 or TRBV12-4 to TRBJ1-1; no reliable D call. The CDR3 length is 12 residues. V shed 9 bases and J shed 1 base, with 9 bases lying between them.

The chain employs TRBV28 and TRBJ1-2; D is perhaps TRBD1 (6 bases). Trimming took off 6 bases at V and 6 bases at J, with 14 bases between the two ends. Germline V CDR1 and CDR2: MDHEN, SYDVKM. CDR3 length: 13 amino acids. CDR3 coding DNA: TGTGCCAGCAGGACGCCTACAGGGCATGGCTACACCTTC. Translated: CASRTPTGHGYTF.

V usage is TRBV7-2 and J usage is TRBJ2-2, with 7 bases that match TRBD1. Trimming at V came to 6 bases and at J to 1 base, leaving 2 bases not matched to a gene. The germline gives CDR1 SGHTA, CDR2 FQGNSA. This CDR3 is 14 amino acids long. The CDR3 nucleotides are TGTGCCAGCAGGCGACAGGGGAACACCGGGGAGCTGTTTTTT. The encoded protein is CASRRQGNTGELFF.

This chain joins TRBV3-1 (or the pseudogene TRBV3-2) and TRBJ1-5; unclear D gene. Germline loops: CDR1 LGHDT, CDR2 YNNKEL (reference sequence). The CDR3 loop spans 15 amino acids. The V gene lost 0 bases and the J gene lost 6 bases, with 12 bases spanning the gap. The CDR3 DNA reads as TGTGCCAGCAGCCAAGAAGGGCGCCGGGGTCAGCCCCAGCATTTT. Protein product: CASSQEGRRGQPQHF.

The chain links TRBV28 to TRBJ2-1; 9 nucleotides align to TRBD1. With V trimmed by 6 bases and J by 6 bases, 6 bases remained unmatched. The CDR3 is made up of 14 amino acids. Per germline, CDR1 MDHEN and CDR2 SYDVKM. CDR3: CASRAGTGPNEQFF. The DNA of the CDR3 is TGTGCCAGCAGGGCCGGGACAGGGCCCAATGAGCAGTTCTTC. The full variable domain, rest sourced from reference TRBV28 and TRBJ2-1, is DVKVTQSSRYLVKRTGEKVFLECVQDMDHENMFWYRQDPGLGLRLIYFSYDVKMKEKGDIPEGYSVSREKKERFSLILESASTNQTSMYLCASRAGTGPNEQFFGPGTRLTVL.

This sequence joins TRBV29-1 and TRBJ2-5, with 10 bases identical to TRBD2. Germline V gene sequence: CDR1 SQVTM, CDR2 ANQGSEA. This CDR3 is built from 13 residues. V shed 4 bases and J 5 bases; nucleotides not matched to a gene: 4. CDR3 nucleotides: TGCAGCGTTGCTAGCGGGGGTGGTGAGACCCAGTACTTC. It specifies CSVASGGGETQYF.